This T cell receptor beta chain was retrieved from a study of blood T cell repertoires in COVID-19. Study summary: There were acute and convalescent COVID-19 samples, and they came from the United States, Italy and Spain. The analysed material was cDNA or gDNA that came from T cells, B-cell-depleted T cells, or PBMCs.

Per the original methods: Amplification of reference gene primers provided the estimated nucleated cell counts. Sequenced by immunoSEQ multiplex PCR; TCRdb stores in-frame clones only, minus some. V and J calls and clone size are those listed in that table; D and trimming were worked out from the DNA. The repertoire holds about 320,000 clones, roughly 90% seen once, with 3.9% in the top ten. Enrolled through a virtual design, the participants were between roughly 18 and 90 years of age and came from about two dozen US areas. Trimming took 4 bases from V and 7 from J; bases not matched to a gene: 4. The germline CDR1 and CDR2 sequences are LGHDT and YNNKEL (reference sequence). CDR3 length: 14 amino acids.

The receptor was isolated from a woman in her 30s who had been exposed to COVID-19. The sample was PBMCs or T cells enriched from blood (not recorded which). The chain joins TRBV3-1 (or the pseudogene TRBV3-2) to TRBJ1-4, with 9 nucleotides matching TRBD1. For the CDR3, the DNA is TGTGCCAGCAGCCCGGACAGGGGAGGTGAAAAACTGTTTTTT. Translation: CASSPDRGGEKLFF.